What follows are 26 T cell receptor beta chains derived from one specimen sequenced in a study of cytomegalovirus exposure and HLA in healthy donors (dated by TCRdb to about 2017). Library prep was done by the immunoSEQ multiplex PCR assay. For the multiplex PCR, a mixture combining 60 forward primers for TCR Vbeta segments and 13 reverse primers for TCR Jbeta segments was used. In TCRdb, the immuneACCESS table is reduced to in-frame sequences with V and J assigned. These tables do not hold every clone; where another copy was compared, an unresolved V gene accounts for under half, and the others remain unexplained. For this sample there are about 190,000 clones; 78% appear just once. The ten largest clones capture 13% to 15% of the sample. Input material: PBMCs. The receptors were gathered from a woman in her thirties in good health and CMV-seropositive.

In DNA form, the CDR3 reads TGCAGCGTTGATGTCACAGGGGGCACCGGGGAGCTGTTTTTT. Residues: CSVDVTGGTGELFF. This chain connects TRBV29-1 to TRBJ2-2; 8 bases align to TRBD1. V lost 3 bases, J lost 4 bases, and 4 bases stayed unmatched. The CDR3 contains 14 residues. From germline, CDR1 is SQVTM and CDR2 ANQGSEA.

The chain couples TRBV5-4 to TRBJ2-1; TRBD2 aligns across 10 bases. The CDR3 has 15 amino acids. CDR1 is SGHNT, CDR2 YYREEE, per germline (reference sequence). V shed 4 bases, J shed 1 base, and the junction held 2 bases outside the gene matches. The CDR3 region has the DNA TGTGCCAGCAGCATAGCGGGAGGTTCCTACAATGAGCAGTTCTTC. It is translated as CASSIAGGSYNEQFF.

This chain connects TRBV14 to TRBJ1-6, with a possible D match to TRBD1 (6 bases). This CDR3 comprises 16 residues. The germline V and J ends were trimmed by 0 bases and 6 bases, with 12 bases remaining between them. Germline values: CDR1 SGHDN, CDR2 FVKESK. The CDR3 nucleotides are TGTGCCAGCAGCCAAGACTCAGGGGCCTTTAATTCACCCCTCCACTTT. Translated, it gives CASSQDSGAFNSPLHF.

This CDR3 is CASSPRQDTGELFF. The CDR3 DNA follows: TGCGCCAGCAGCCCAAGACAGGACACCGGGGAGCTGTTTTTT. This chain connects TRBV4-1 to TRBJ2-2, with D maybe TRBD1 (6 bases). Germline loops: CDR1 MGHRA, CDR2 YSYEKL. The CDR3 has 14 amino acids. The V end lost 4 bases, the J end lost 3 bases, and 9 bases lay between the germline ends.

CDR3 amino acids: CASSQDDGGRRGDTQYF. In DNA form, the CDR3 reads TGCGCCAGCAGCCAAGATGATGGCGGGAGAAGGGGCGATACGCAGTATTTT. The chain recombines TRBV4-1 with TRBJ2-3, with 7 nucleotides matching TRBD2. This CDR3 has 17 residues. V dropped 0 bases and J dropped 6; count of bases not matched to a gene: 12. Germline CDR1 is MGHRA and CDR2 is YSYEKL.

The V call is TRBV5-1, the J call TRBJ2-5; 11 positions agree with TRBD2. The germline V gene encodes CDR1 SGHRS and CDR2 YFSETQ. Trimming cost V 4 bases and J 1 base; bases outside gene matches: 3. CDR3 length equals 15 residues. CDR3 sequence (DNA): TGCGCCAGCAGCCCAGGGACTAGCGGCCAAGAGACCCAGTACTTC. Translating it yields CASSPGTSGQETQYF.

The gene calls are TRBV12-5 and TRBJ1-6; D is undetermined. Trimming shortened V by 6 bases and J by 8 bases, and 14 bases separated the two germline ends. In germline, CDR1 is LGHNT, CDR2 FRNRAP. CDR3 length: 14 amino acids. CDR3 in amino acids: CASGRPNWYSPLHF. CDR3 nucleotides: TGTGCTAGTGGCCGCCCCAACTGGTATTCACCCCTCCACTTT.

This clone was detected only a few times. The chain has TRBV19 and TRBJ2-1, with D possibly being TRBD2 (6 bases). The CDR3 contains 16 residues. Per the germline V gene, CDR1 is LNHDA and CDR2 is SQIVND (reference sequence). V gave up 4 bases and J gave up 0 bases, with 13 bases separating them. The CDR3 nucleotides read TGTGCCAGTAGTAACCCTGGGAGGAGCTCCTACAATGAGCAGTTCTTC. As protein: CASSNPGRSSYNEQFF.

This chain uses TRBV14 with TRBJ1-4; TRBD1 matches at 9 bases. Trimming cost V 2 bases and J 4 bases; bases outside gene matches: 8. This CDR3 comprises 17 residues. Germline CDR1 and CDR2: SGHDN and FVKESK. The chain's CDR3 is CASSQLTGTGNNEKLFF. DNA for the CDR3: TGTGCCAGCAGCCAACTGACCGGGACAGGGAATAATGAAAAACTGTTTTTT. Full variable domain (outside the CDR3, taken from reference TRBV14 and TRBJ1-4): EAGVTQFPSHSVIEKGQTVTLRCDPISGHDNLYWYRRVMGKEIKFLLHFVKESKQDESGMPNNRFLAERTGGTYSTLKVQPAELEDSGVYFCASSQLTGTGNNEKLFFGSGTQLSVL.

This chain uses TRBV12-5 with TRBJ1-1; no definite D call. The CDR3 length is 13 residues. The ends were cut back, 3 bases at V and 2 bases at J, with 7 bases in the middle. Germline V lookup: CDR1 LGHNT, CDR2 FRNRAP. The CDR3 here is CASGFSGNTEAFF. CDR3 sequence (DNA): TGTGCTAGTGGTTTTTCAGGAAACACTGAAGCTTTCTTT.

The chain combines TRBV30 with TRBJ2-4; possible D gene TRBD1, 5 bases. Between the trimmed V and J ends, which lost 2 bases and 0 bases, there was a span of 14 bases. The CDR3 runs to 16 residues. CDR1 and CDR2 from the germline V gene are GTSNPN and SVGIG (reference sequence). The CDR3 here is CAWSYRQILAKNIQYF. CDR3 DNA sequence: TGTGCCTGGAGTTACCGACAGATCCTAGCCAAAAACATTCAGTACTTC. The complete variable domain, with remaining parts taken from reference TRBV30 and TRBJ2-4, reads SQTIHQWPATLVQPVGSPLSLECTVEGTSNPNLYWYRQAAGRGLQLLFYSVGIGQISSEVPQNLSASRPQDRQFILSSKKLLLSDSGFYLCAWSYRQILAKNIQYFGAGTRLSVL.

CDR3 sequence reads: CASSRLTGGRSYTF. Here the CDR3 DNA reads TGCGCCAGCAGCCGTCTCACCGGGGGGCGAAGCTACACCTTC. The chain is built from TRBV4-1 and TRBJ1-2; TRBD1 might be the D (6 bases). The germline gives CDR1 MGHRA, CDR2 YSYEKL. Trimming took off 4 bases at V and 9 bases at J, with 18 bases between the two ends. The CDR3 contains 14 residues.

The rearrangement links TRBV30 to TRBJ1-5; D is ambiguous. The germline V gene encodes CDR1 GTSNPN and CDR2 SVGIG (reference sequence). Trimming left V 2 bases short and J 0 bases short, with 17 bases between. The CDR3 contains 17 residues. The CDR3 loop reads CAWSPSAGKHSNQPQHF. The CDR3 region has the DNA TGTGCCTGGAGTCCTTCGGCGGGGAAACATAGCAATCAGCCCCAGCATTTT.

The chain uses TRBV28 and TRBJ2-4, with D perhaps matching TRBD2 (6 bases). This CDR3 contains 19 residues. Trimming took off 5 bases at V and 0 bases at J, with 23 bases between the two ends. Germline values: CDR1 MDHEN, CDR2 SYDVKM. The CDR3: CASSPKGLNKALAKNIQYF. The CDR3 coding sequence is TGTGCCAGCAGTCCTAAGGGACTCAACAAAGCCCTAGCCAAAAACATTCAGTACTTC.

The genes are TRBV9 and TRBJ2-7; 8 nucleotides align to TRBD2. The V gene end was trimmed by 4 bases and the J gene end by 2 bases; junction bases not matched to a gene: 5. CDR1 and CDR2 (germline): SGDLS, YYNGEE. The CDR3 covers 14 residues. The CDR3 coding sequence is TGTGCCAGCAGCCCGGGACTAGTACCCTACGAGCAGTACTTC. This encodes CASSPGLVPYEQYF.

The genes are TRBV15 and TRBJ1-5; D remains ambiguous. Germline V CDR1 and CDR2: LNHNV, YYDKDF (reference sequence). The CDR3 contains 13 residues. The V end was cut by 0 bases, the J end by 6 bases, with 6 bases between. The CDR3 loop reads CATSRDLGQPQHF. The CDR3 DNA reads TGTGCCACCAGCAGAGATCTAGGTCAGCCCCAGCATTTT.

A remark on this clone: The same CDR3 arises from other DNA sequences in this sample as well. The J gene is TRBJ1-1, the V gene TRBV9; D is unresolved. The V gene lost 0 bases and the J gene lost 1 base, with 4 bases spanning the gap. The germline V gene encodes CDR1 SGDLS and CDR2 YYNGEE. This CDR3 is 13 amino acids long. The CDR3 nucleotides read TGTGCCAGCAGCGTAGCTAGGAACACTGAAGCTTTCTTT. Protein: CASSVARNTEAFF. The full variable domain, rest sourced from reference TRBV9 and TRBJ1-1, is DSGVTQTPKHLITATGQRVTLRCSPRSGDLSVYWYQQSLDQGLQFLIQYYNGEERAKGNILERFSAQQFPDLHSELNLSSLELGDSALYFCASSVARNTEAFFGQGTRLTVV.

The CDR3 sequence is CASTELAGEAGELFF. The CDR3, as DNA: TGTGCCAGCACCGAGTTAGCGGGAGAGGCCGGGGAGCTGTTTTTT. This rearrangement joins TRBV25-1 to TRBJ2-2; 9 bases are shared with TRBD2. The CDR3 extends over 15 amino acids. Germline values: CDR1 MGHDK, CDR2 SYGVNS. V shed 7 bases and J 6 bases; nucleotides not matched to a gene: 9.

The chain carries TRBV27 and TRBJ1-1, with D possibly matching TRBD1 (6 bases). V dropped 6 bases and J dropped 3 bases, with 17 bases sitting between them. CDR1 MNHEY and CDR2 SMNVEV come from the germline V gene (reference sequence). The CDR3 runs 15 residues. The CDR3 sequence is CASRTRPGEHTEAFF. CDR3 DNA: TGTGCCAGCAGAACTCGTCCAGGGGAGCACACTGAAGCTTTCTTT.

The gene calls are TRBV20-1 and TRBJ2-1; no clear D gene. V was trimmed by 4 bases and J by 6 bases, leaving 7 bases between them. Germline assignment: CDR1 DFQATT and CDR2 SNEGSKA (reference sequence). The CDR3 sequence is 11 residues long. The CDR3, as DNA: TGCAGTGCTAAAAATATCAATGAGCAGTTCTTC. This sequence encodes CSAKNINEQFF.

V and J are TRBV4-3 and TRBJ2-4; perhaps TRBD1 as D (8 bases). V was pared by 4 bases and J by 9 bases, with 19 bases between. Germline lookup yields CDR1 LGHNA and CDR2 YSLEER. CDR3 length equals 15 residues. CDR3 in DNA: TGCGCCAGCAGCCCCGGGAGGCAGGGGGCAGGCATTCAGTACTTC. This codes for CASSPGRQGAGIQYF.

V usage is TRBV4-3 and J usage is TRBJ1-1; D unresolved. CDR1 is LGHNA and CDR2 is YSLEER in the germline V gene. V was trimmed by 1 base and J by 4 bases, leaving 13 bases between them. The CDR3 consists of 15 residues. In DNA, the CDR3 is TGCGCCAGCAGCCAAGGCGGCCAACGGCGCACTGAAGCTTTCTTT. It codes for CASSQGGQRRTEAFF.

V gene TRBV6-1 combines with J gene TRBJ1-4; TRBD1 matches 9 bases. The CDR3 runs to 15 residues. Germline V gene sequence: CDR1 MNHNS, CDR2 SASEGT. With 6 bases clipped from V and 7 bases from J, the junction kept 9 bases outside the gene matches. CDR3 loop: CASSLFRDRAEKLFF. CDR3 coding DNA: TGTGCCAGCAGCCTATTCCGGGACAGGGCTGAAAAACTGTTTTTT.

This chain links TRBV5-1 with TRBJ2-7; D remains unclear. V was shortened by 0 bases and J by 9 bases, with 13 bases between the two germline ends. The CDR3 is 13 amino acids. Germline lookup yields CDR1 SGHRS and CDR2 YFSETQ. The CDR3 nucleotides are TGCGCCAGCAGCTTGGCATCAGGCGCCGGGCAGTACTTC. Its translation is CASSLASGAGQYF.

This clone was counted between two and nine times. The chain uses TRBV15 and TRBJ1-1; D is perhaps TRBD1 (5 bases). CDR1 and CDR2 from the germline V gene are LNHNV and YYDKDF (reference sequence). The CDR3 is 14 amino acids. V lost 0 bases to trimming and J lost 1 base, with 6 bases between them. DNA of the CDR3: TGTGCCACCAGCAGAGAGGGGGGGAACACTGAAGCTTTCTTT. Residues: CATSREGGNTEAFF. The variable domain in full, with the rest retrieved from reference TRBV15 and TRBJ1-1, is DAMVIQNPRYQVTQFGKPVTLSCSQTLNHNVMYWYQQKSSQAPKLLFHYYDKDFNNEADTPDNFQSRRPNTSFCFLDIRSPGLGDTAMYLCATSREGGNTEAFFGQGTRLTVV.

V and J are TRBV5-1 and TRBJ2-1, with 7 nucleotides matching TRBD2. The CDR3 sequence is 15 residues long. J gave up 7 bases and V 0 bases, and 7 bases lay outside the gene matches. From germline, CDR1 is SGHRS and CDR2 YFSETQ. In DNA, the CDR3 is TGCGCCAGCAGCTTGGCGGCGGTGGGAGGGAATGAGCAGTTCTTC. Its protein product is CASSLAAVGGNEQFF.